This T cell receptor beta chain was profiled in a study of CD8+CD57+ T cells in acquired aplastic anemia. On the study more broadly: Sorted CD4+ and CD8+ cells gave an average of approximately 3.4 ug of DNA.

Study-wide points: Simpson's diversity of CD8+ cells was not significantly different in patients compared with controls.

Patients included in sequencing had previously demonstrated CD8+CD57+ cell expansion by flow cytometry. Prior therapy had not been administered to any patient at the time of blood sampling. A note on this clonotype: Its antigen remains unknown.

The TCR beta profiling, which covered VDJ combination and CDR3 sequence, was carried out using genomic DNA as the template. TCRdb reprocessed the reads via MiXCR and lists one record per CDR3 protein. The sample contains approximately 250,000 distinct CDR3 sequences, approximately 80% of which appear only once. The material sequenced was sorted CD4+, CD8+, or CD8+CD57+ T cells (not recorded which) from PBMCs. The TCR comes from a human donor with aplastic anemia.

This chain's CDR3 is CASSARVRESEQYF. The CDR3 region has the DNA TGCGCCAGCAGCGCGAGGGTCAGGGAAAGCGAGCAGTACTTC. The chain couples TRBV4-1 to TRBJ2-7; D may correspond to TRBD1 or TRBD2 (5 bases each). The V end was cut by 5 bases, the J end by 6 bases, with 17 bases between. The germline CDR1 and CDR2 sequences are MGHRA and YSYEKL. The CDR3 length is 14 residues.